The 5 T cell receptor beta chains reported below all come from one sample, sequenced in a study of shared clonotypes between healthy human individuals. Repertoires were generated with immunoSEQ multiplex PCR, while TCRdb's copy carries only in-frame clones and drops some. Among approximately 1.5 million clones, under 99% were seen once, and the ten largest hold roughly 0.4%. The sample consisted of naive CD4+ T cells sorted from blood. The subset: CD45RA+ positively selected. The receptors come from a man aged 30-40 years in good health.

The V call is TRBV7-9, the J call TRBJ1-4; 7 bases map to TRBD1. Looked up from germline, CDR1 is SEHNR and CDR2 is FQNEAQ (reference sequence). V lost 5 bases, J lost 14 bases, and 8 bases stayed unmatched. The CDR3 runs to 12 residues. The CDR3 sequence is CASSIRQGVLFF. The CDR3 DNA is TGTGCCAGCAGCATAAGACAGGGTGTCCTGTTTTTT.

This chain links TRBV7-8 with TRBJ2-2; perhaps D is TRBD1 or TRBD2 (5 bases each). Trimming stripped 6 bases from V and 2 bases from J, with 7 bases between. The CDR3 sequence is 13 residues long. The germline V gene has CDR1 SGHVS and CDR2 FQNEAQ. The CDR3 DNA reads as TGTGCCAGCAGACGGGACAACACCGGGGAGCTGTTTTTT. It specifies CASRRDNTGELFF.

In nucleotides, the CDR3 is TGCGCCAGCACCCCCGGGACAGGGAACACTGAAGCTTTCTTT. Protein sequence: CASTPGTGNTEAFF. The V call is TRBV5-1, the J call TRBJ1-1, with 8 bases aligning to TRBD1. The CDR3 length is 14 residues. The junction had 5 bases not matched to a gene; V was cut back by 6 bases and J by 1 base. Germline V gene lookup returns CDR1 SGHRS and CDR2 YFSETQ.

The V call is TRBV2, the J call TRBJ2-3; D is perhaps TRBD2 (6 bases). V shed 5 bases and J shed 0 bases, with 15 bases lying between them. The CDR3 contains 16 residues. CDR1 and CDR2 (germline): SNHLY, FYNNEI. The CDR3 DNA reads TGTGCCAGCAGTAAACGGGGCGGGACCAGCACAGATACGCAGTATTTT. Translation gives CASSKRGGTSTDTQYF.

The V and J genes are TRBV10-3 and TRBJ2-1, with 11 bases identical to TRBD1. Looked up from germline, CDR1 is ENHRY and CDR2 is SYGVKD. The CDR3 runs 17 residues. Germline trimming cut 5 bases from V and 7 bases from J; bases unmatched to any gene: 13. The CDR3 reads CAISFGQGAVSSNEQFF. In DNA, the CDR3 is TGTGCCATCAGTTTTGGACAGGGGGCGGTTTCCTCTAATGAGCAGTTCTTC.